This paragraph reports one T cell receptor beta chain. The CDR3 loop spans 18 amino acids. V was trimmed by 4 bases and J by 10 bases, leaving 29 bases between them. Per the germline V gene, CDR1 is SGHVS and CDR2 is FNYEAQ. This specimen belongs to a study of cytomegalovirus exposure and HLA in healthy donors. Some clones are missing from TCRdb's copy, which holds only in-frame ones; the method was immunoSEQ multiplex PCR. The table records under 80,000 clones, around 94% of them present only once. The receptor was isolated from a young woman in good health and CMV-seronegative. The chain carries TRBV7-6 and TRBJ2-1; perhaps TRBD2 as D (6 bases). Sequenced material: PBMCs. CDR3 in DNA: TGTGCCAGCAGCTCCCCTCTTGGGGGAGGTGGGGTGGAGGAAGAGCAGTTCTTC. Protein sequence: CASSSPLGGGGVEEEQFF.